Listed here are 30 T cell receptor beta chains from one sample, sequenced in a study of blood T cells in healthy people across ages. With a J-beta primer mix and a sample-barcoded 5' primer, a second PCR ran about 7 to 12 cycles. One entry per CDR3 protein results from TCRdb running MiXCR on the 5' RACE reads. The data contain about 800,000 distinct CDR3 sequences, around 25% of them singletons. A further study also used this sample, focusing on T cells of mothers and their children.

Sequenced sample: blood. Every receptor here comes from a boy aged 5 to 17 in good health.

This clonotype was detected a few times. The chain employs TRBV20-1 and TRBJ2-3, with a tentative D call TRBD2 (6 bases). The germline gives CDR1 DFQATT, CDR2 SNEGSKA (reference sequence). Trimming stripped 0 bases from V and 2 bases from J, with 12 bases between. The length of the CDR3 is 15 residues. Written as DNA, the CDR3 is TGCAGTGCTAGAGATAGCGGCGGAACCACAGATACGCAGTATTTT. Translating it yields CSARDSGGTTDTQYF.

This clonotype has a handful of counts. The chain links TRBV18 to TRBJ1-6; tentative D call: TRBD1 (6 bases). Germline V gene data show CDR1 as KGHSH and CDR2 as LQKENI. Trimming removed 2 bases at V and 7 bases at J, with 15 bases between. The CDR3 is 16 amino acids. The CDR3 here is CASSPNDGGTNSPLHF. The CDR3 DNA reads TGTGCCAGCTCACCAAACGACGGGGGCACGAATTCACCCCTCCACTTT. Full variable domain (remainder filled in from reference TRBV18 and TRBJ1-6): NAGVMQNPRHLVRRRGQEARLRCSPMKGHSHVYWYRQLPEEGLKFMVYLQKENIIDESGMPKERFSAEFPKEGPSILRIQQVVRGDSAAYFCASSPNDGGTNSPLHFGNGTRLTVT.

This clonotype appeared a few times. This chain links TRBV11-1 with TRBJ2-4; D remains unclear. The CDR3 has 15 residues. The V gene lost 1 base and the J gene lost 2 bases, with 9 bases spanning the gap. Germline CDR1 and CDR2: SGHAT and FQDESV (reference sequence). CDR3 protein: CASSLVIRSKNIQYF. The CDR3 nucleotides are TGTGCCAGCAGCTTAGTTATTCGGTCCAAAAACATTCAGTACTTC.

The chain couples TRBV4-3 to TRBJ2-5; 7 bases line up with TRBD2. V lost 0 bases to trimming and J lost 4 bases; unmatched junction nucleotides: 5. The germline V gene encodes CDR1 LGHNA and CDR2 YSLEER. The length of the CDR3 is 15 residues. This CDR3 is CASSQDSGLGETQYF. The CDR3 DNA reads TGCGCCAGCAGCCAAGATTCAGGACTAGGAGAGACCCAGTACTTC.

The chain links TRBV12-3 or TRBV12-4 to TRBJ1-1, with TRBD1 matching over 7 bases. Germline trimming cut 6 bases from V and 4 bases from J; bases unmatched to any gene: 8. The CDR3 runs to 14 residues. CDR3 amino acids: CASRMTGTGTEAFF. DNA for the CDR3: TGTGCCAGCAGGATGACAGGGACGGGCACTGAAGCTTTCTTT.

This clonotype was observed a few times. The rearrangement uses TRBV7-9 and TRBJ2-1, with no clear D. The V end lost 5 bases, the J end lost 5 bases, and 16 bases lay between the germline ends. Germline V gives CDR1 SEHNR, CDR2 FQNEAQ (reference sequence). CDR3 length: 15 residues. As DNA, the CDR3 is TGTGCCAGCAGCCCCCCGACAAGCACTCACAATGAGCAGTTCTTC. Translation: CASSPPTSTHNEQFF.

The V call is TRBV4-3, the J call TRBJ2-1; 9 nucleotides agree with TRBD2. Losses at the gene ends were 0 bases for V and 0 bases for J; bases not matched to a gene: 3. The CDR3 contains 17 residues. The germline CDR1 and CDR2 sequences are LGHNA and YSLEER. DNA for the CDR3: TGCGCCAGCAGCCAAGAGGTTAGCGGGGGCTCCTACAATGAGCAGTTCTTC. Translation: CASSQEVSGGSYNEQFF.

This chain connects TRBV6-5 to TRBJ2-4; 9 bases align to TRBD1. Germline-derived CDR1 and CDR2 are MNHEY and SVGAGI. This CDR3 contains 18 residues. The J segment lost 0 bases and the V segment lost 2 bases, leaving 8 bases of the junction unmatched. As DNA, the CDR3 is TGTGCCAGCAGTTACGGACCTGGACAGGGGATAGCCAAAAACATTCAGTACTTC. Translating gives CASSYGPGQGIAKNIQYF.

V is TRBV7-2 and J is TRBJ2-5; TRBD2 agrees at 10 bases. V lost 4 bases, J lost 3 bases, and 2 bases stayed unmatched. The CDR3 totals 14 residues. Looked up from germline, CDR1 is SGHTA and CDR2 is FQGNSA. Here the CDR3 reads CASSSTSGEETQYF. DNA of the CDR3: TGTGCCAGCAGCTCTACTAGCGGGGAAGAGACCCAGTACTTC.

This clonotype has more than one count but fewer than ten. The chain has TRBV29-1 and TRBJ2-5, with a weak D call TRBD2 (5 bases). Germline V gene lookup returns CDR1 SQVTM and CDR2 ANQGSEA. V gave up 7 bases and J gave up 2 bases, with 11 bases separating them. CDR3 size: 12 residues. Written as DNA, the CDR3 is TGCAGCGCCTCCCCGGGACAAGAGACCCAGTACTTC. Translating it yields CSASPGQETQYF.

The rearrangement joins TRBV28 to TRBJ1-2, with a weak D call TRBD1 (5 bases). This CDR3 spans 15 amino acids. V dropped 6 bases and J dropped 0 bases, with 14 bases sitting between them. Germline lookup yields CDR1 MDHEN and CDR2 SYDVKM. The CDR3 loop reads CASSRASKTNYGYTF. The CDR3 coding sequence is TGTGCCAGCAGCAGGGCGAGCAAGACTAACTATGGCTACACCTTC.

J is TRBJ1-6 and V is TRBV15, with D unclear. Per the germline V gene, CDR1 is LNHNV and CDR2 is YYDKDF (reference sequence). CDR3 size: 17 residues. Trimming pared 0 bases from V and 0 bases from J, leaving 9 bases between. The CDR3 sequence: CATSRDSRSSYNSPLHF. The CDR3 nucleotides are TGTGCCACCAGCAGAGATTCCCGGAGCTCCTATAATTCACCCCTCCACTTT.

The CDR3 DNA sequence: TGTGCCAGCAGCCAAGGAGAGGGAGGCACTGAAGCTTTCTTT. This sequence encodes CASSQGEGGTEAFF. This chain joins TRBV28 and TRBJ1-1; D unresolved. CDR3 size: 14 residues. Germline CDR1 and CDR2: MDHEN and SYDVKM. V shed 6 bases and J shed 4 bases, with 15 bases lying between them. Full variable domain (rest looked up from reference TRBV28 and TRBJ1-1): DVKVTQSSRYLVKRTGEKVFLECVQDMDHENMFWYRQDPGLGLRLIYFSYDVKMKEKGDIPEGYSVSREKKERFSLILESASTNQTSMYLCASSQGEGGTEAFFGQGTRLTVV.

The V and J genes are TRBV27 and TRBJ2-7, with D maybe TRBD1 (5 bases). With 3 bases removed from V and 3 bases from J, the gap between germline ends came to 12 bases. The CDR3 length is 14 residues. CDR1 is MNHEY and CDR2 is SMNVEV in the germline V gene (reference sequence). The CDR3, as DNA: TGTGCCAGCAGTTTTCGACGACAGAACTACGAGCAGTACTTC. Amino acids: CASSFRRQNYEQYF.

This rearrangement joins TRBV2 to TRBJ2-5, with 7 bases aligning to TRBD2. The DNA end lines up better with TRBJ2-7; the J call may be wrong. There are 15 residues in the CDR3. Germline CDR1 and CDR2: SNHLY and FYNNEI. The CDR3 sequence is CASSEFGGSSSEQYF. CDR3 nucleotides: TGTGCCAGCAGTGAATTTGGCGGGAGTTCGTCCGAGCAGTACTTC.

The chain employs TRBV6-1 and TRBJ2-1, with 9 bases aligning to TRBD2. Germline assignment: CDR1 MNHNS and CDR2 SASEGT. CDR3 size: 17 residues. Losses at the gene ends were 4 bases for V and 4 bases for J; bases not matched to a gene: 11. The CDR3 bases are TGTGCCAGCAGTGGGATAGCGGGAGCGGGCGTTTACAATGAGCAGTTCTTC. Its protein is CASSGIAGAGVYNEQFF.

V gene TRBV5-1 combines with J gene TRBJ1-2; no firm D call. V lost 2 bases and J 5 bases, leaving 10 bases between the germline ends. The CDR3 totals 13 residues. Germline V gene lookup returns CDR1 SGHRS and CDR2 YFSETQ. CDR3 nucleotide sequence: TGCGCCAGCAGCTTCGATGGAGGTTATGGCTACACCTTC. It encodes CASSFDGGYGYTF.

The table lists this clonotype with a few counts. CDR3 amino acids: CASSPTNKRAFF. The CDR3 DNA is TGTGCCAGCAGCCCGACTAATAAGAGAGCTTTCTTT. The chain joins TRBV12-3 or TRBV12-4 to TRBJ1-1, with D uncertain. V was shortened by 6 bases and J by 10 bases, with 15 bases between the two germline ends. The CDR3 extends over 12 amino acids.

The rearrangement links TRBV9 to TRBJ2-4, with 7 bases fitting TRBD2. The CDR3 sequence is 15 residues long. Trimming cost V 4 bases and J 7 bases; bases outside gene matches: 11. The V gene's germline CDR1 is SGDLS and CDR2 YYNGEE. The CDR3 nucleotides are TGTGCCAGCAGCCTAACTGACGGGGGAGGGAACATTCAGTACTTC. Its translation is CASSLTDGGGNIQYF.

The CDR3 here is CATSRDPQGGAYNEQFF. For the CDR3, the DNA is TGTGCCACCAGCAGAGATCCACAGGGAGGGGCCTACAATGAGCAGTTCTTC. This chain connects TRBV15 to TRBJ2-1; weak D call: TRBD2 (7 bases). Germline V gene sequence: CDR1 LNHNV, CDR2 YYDKDF (reference sequence). Trimming shortened V by 0 bases and J by 2 bases, and 14 bases separated the two germline ends. The CDR3 is 17 amino acids.

J is TRBJ2-7 and V is TRBV6-5; no reliable D call. V gave up 8 bases and J gave up 4 bases, with 12 bases separating them. Germline-derived CDR1 and CDR2 are MNHEY and SVGAGI. The CDR3 loop spans 12 amino acids. The CDR3 protein is CASHRWAYEQYF. In DNA form, the CDR3 reads TGTGCCAGCCATCGGTGGGCGTACGAGCAGTACTTC.

The J gene is TRBJ2-1, the V gene TRBV28, with TRBD2 matching 8 bases. Germline-derived CDR1 and CDR2 are MDHEN and SYDVKM. The CDR3 runs 16 residues. V lost 4 bases, J lost 2 bases, and 7 bases stayed unmatched. DNA for the CDR3: TGTGCCAGCAGTTCAAGAAGCGGGGGAGCCTACAATGAGCAGTTCTTC. Translation: CASSSRSGGAYNEQFF.

The J gene is TRBJ1-1, the V gene TRBV6-6; a possible D gene is TRBD1 (6 bases). The CDR3 covers 15 residues. Germline V lookup: CDR1 MNHNY, CDR2 SVGAGI (reference sequence). V lost 1 base and J 4 bases, leaving 13 bases between the germline ends. The CDR3 DNA reads TGTGCCAGCAGTTACTTAACGGGGGCTAGCACTGAAGCTTTCTTT. It specifies CASSYLTGASTEAFF.

This chain connects TRBV29-1 to TRBJ2-7, with 7 bases identical to TRBD1. Germline V gene data show CDR1 as SQVTM and CDR2 as ANQGSEA. This CDR3 spans 12 amino acids. The ends lost 7 bases at V and 3 bases at J; junction bases unmatched: 6. The CDR3 region is CSAKGQFYEQYF. CDR3 bases: TGCAGCGCCAAGGGACAGTTCTACGAGCAGTACTTC.

A word on this clonotype: One end of the junction is discordant with germline, which a read error may explain. The chain employs TRBV28 and TRBJ1-5; D possibly corresponds to TRBD1 (6 bases). CDR1 MDHEN and CDR2 SYDVKM come from the germline V gene. The CDR3 length is 12 residues. The CDR3 loop reads CASSFGGRPVDF. CDR3 nucleotide sequence: TGTGCCAGCAGTTTTGGGGGGCGCCCGGTGGATTTT.

The rearrangement links TRBV11-2 to TRBJ2-7; D gene ambiguous. V dropped 5 bases and J dropped 2 bases, with 13 bases sitting between them. CDR1 and CDR2 from the germline V gene are SGHAT and FQNNGV. The CDR3 runs 14 residues. The CDR3 DNA follows: TGTGCCAGCAGCCTGAGTAGGGAACCCTACGAGCAGTACTTC. As protein: CASSLSREPYEQYF.

This chain links TRBV7-3 with TRBJ1-2; D may be TRBD1 (5 bases). With 4 bases removed from V and 0 bases from J, the gap between germline ends came to 12 bases. The CDR3 consists of 15 residues. Germline lookup yields CDR1 SGHTA and CDR2 FQGTGA. DNA of the CDR3: TGTGCCAGCAGCTCGCTAGACAGATCTAACTATGGCTACACCTTC. Protein: CASSSLDRSNYGYTF.

The rearrangement links TRBV6-5 to TRBJ2-2, with 15 positions matching TRBD2. V was pared by 5 bases and J by 4 bases, with 11 bases of the junction left unmatched. CDR3 length: 19 residues. From germline, CDR1 is MNHEY and CDR2 SVGAGI. The CDR3 here is CASSPSGLAGGRATGELFF. In nucleotides, the CDR3 is TGTGCCAGCAGTCCCTCGGGACTAGCGGGAGGTAGAGCCACCGGGGAGCTGTTTTTT.

This clonotype was seen more than once but under ten times. The chain uses TRBV18 and TRBJ2-1; D unclear. Germline CDR1 reads KGHSH; CDR2 reads LQKENI. Trimming stripped 2 bases from V and 4 bases from J, with 12 bases between. The CDR3 sequence is 15 residues long. This chain's CDR3 is CASSPGQAEYNEQFF. CDR3 coding DNA: TGTGCCAGCTCACCAGGGCAGGCGGAATACAATGAGCAGTTCTTC.

V gene TRBV4-1 combines with J gene TRBJ2-5, with 8 bases identical to TRBD1. Trimming removed 4 bases from V and 2 bases from J; junction bases left unmatched: 6. Germline assignment: CDR1 MGHRA and CDR2 YSYEKL. This CDR3 has 15 amino acids. The CDR3 reads CASSLQDREQETQYF. In DNA, the CDR3 is TGCGCCAGCAGCCTTCAGGACAGGGAACAAGAGACCCAGTACTTC.